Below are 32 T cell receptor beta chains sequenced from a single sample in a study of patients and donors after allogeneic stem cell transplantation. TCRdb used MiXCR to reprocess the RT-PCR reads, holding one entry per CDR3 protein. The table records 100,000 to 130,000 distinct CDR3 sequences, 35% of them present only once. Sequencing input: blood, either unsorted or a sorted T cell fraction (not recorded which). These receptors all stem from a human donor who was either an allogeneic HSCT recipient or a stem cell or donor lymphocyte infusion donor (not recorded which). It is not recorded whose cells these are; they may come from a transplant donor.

The CDR3: CASSLGLAAYNEQFF. The CDR3 nucleotides read TGTGCCAGCAGCTTAGGTCTAGCGGCTTACAATGAGCAGTTCTTC. This chain links TRBV7-9 with TRBJ2-1; TRBD2 aligns across 7 bases. The ends lost 1 base at V and 4 bases at J; junction bases unmatched: 4. Germline V gives CDR1 SEHNR, CDR2 FQNEAQ (reference sequence). There are 15 residues in the CDR3.

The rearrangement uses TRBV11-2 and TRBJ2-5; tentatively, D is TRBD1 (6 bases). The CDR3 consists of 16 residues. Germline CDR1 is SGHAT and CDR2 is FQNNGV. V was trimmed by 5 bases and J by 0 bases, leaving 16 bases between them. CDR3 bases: TGTGCCAGCAGCCCGAGGGGGAAGAGGTACCAAGAGACCCAGTACTTC. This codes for CASSPRGKRYQETQYF. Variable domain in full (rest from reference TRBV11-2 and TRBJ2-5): EAGVAQSPRYKIIEKRQSVAFWCNPISGHATLYWYQQILGQGPKLLIQFQNNGVVDDSQLPKDRFSAERLKGVDSTLKIQPAKLEDSAVYLCASSPRGKRYQETQYFGPGTRLLVL.

CDR3 DNA: TGCAGTGCCGCACCCCGGCTAGCGGGAACGGACATTCAGTACTTC. It codes for CSAAPRLAGTDIQYF. The rearrangement joins TRBV20-1 to TRBJ2-4; 9 nucleotides agree with TRBD2. Trimming removed 6 bases from V and 8 bases from J; junction bases left unmatched: 14. CDR1 is DFQATT, CDR2 SNEGSKA, per germline (reference sequence). CDR3 length: 15 amino acids.

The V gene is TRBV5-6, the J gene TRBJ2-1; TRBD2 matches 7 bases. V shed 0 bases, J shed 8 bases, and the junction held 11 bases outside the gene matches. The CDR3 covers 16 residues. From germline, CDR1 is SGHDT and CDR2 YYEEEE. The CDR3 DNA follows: TGTGCCAGCAGCTTGGCGAGACTAGCTCTTTTCCATGAGCAGTTCTTC. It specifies CASSLARLALFHEQFF.

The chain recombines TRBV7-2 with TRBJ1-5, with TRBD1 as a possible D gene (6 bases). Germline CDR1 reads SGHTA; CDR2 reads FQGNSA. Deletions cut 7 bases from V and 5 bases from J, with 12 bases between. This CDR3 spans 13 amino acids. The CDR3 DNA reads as TGTGCCAGCAACAGGGAGGGTGATCAGCCCCAGCATTTT. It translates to CASNREGDQPQHF.

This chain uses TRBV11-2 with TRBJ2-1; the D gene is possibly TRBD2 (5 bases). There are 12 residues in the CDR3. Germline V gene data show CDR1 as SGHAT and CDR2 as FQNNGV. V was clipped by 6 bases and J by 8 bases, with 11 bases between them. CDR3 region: CASRPSIDEQFF. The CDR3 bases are TGTGCCAGCAGACCTAGCATCGATGAGCAGTTCTTC. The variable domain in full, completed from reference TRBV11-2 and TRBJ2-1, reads EAGVAQSPRYKIIEKRQSVAFWCNPISGHATLYWYQQILGQGPKLLIQFQNNGVVDDSQLPKDRFSAERLKGVDSTLKIQPAKLEDSAVYLCASRPSIDEQFFGPGTRLTVL.

DNA for the CDR3: TGTGCCAGCAGCGAACAGGGGAGGATCCGCACAGATACGCAGTATTTT. Amino acid sequence: CASSEQGRIRTDTQYF. This rearrangement joins TRBV7-2 to TRBJ2-3; TRBD1 is a possible D gene (7 bases). Trimming pared 5 bases from V and 1 base from J, leaving 16 bases between. Germline V gene lookup returns CDR1 SGHTA and CDR2 FQGNSA. The CDR3 extends over 16 amino acids.

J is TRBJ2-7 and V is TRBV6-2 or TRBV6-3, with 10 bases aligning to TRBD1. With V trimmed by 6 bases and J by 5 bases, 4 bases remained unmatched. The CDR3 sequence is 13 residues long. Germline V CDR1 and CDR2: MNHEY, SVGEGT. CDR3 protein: CASSRDRGHEQYF. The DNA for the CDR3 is TGTGCCAGCAGCAGGGACAGGGGACACGAGCAGTACTTC.

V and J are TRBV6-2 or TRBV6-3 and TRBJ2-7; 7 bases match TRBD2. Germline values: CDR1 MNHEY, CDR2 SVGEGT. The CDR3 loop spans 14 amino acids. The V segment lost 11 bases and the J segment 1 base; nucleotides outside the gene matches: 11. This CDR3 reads CAVASASGSYEQYF. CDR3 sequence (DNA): TGTGCCGTCGCCTCGGCTAGCGGATCCTACGAGCAGTACTTC.

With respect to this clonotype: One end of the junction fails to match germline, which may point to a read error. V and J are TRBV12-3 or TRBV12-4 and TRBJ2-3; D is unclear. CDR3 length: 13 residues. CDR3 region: CAGSSLYADTQYF. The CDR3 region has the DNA TGTGCCGGCAGTTCTTTGTACGCAGATACGCAGTATTTT.

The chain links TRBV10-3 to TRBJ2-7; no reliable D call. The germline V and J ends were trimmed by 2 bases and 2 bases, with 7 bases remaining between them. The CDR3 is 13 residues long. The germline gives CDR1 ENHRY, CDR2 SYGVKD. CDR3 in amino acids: CAISETGAYEQYF. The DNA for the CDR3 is TGTGCCATCAGTGAGACTGGTGCCTACGAGCAGTACTTC.

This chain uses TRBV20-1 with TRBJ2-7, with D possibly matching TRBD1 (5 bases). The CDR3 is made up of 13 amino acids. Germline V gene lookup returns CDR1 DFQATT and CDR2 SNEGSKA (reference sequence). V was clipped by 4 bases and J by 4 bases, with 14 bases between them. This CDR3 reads CSATHRQYYEQYF. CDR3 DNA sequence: TGCAGTGCTACCCATCGACAGTATTACGAGCAGTACTTC.

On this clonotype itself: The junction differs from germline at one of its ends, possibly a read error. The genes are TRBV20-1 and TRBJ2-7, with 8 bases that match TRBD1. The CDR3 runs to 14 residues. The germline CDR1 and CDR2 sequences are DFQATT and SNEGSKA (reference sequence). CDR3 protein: CSARDGQGLYEQYF. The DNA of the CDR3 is TGCAGTGCCAGAGATGGACAGGGACTGTACGAGCAGTACTTC.

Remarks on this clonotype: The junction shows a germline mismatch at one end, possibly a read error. CDR3 coding DNA: TGTGCCAGCAATTTAGCGGGCTACAATGAGCAGTTCTTC. It translates to CASNLAGYNEQFF. The genes are TRBV12-3 or TRBV12-4 and TRBJ2-1; the match to TRBD2 covers 7 bases. The CDR3 is made up of 13 amino acids.

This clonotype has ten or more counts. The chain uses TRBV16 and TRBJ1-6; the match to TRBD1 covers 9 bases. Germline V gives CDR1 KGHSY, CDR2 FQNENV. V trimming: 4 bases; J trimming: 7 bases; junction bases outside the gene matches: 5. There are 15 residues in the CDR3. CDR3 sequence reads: CASSPGQGRNSPLHF. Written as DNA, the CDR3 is TGTGCCAGCAGCCCAGGACAGGGGCGGAATTCACCCCTCCACTTT.

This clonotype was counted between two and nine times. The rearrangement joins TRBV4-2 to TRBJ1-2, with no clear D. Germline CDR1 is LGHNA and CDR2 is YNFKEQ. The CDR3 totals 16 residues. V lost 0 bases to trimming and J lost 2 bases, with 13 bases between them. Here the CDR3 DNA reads TGTGCCAGCAGCCAAGAGAGGAACACCTTCAACTATGGCTACACCTTC. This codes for CASSQERNTFNYGYTF.

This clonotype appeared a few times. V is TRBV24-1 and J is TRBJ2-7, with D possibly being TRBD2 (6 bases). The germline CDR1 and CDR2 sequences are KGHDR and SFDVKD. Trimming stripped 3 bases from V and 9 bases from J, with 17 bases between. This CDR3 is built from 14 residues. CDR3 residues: CATSDPRTTLGQYF. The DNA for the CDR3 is TGTGCCACCAGTGATCCCCGGACTACTTTGGGGCAGTACTTC.

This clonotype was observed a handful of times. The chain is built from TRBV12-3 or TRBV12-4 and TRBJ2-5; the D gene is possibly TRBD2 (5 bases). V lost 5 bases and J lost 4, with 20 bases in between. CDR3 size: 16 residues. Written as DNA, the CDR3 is TGTGCCAGCAGTCCCCGCTTTGTAAGGAGGAGAGAGACCCAGTACTTC. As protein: CASSPRFVRRRETQYF.

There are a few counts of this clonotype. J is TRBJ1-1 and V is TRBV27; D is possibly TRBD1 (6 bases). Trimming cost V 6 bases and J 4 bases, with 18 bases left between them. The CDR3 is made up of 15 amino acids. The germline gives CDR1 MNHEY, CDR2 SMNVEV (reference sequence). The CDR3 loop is CASRGWGAGSTEAFF. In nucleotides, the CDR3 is TGTGCCAGCAGGGGTTGGGGGGCAGGGAGCACTGAAGCTTTCTTT.

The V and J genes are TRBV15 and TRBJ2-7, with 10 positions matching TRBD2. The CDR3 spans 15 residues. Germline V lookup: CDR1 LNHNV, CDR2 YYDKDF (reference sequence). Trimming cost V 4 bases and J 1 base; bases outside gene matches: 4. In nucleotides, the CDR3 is TGTGCCACCAGCACAGGGACTAGCGTGTCCTACGAGCAGTACTTC. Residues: CATSTGTSVSYEQYF. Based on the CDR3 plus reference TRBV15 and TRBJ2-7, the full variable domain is DAMVIQNPRYQVTQFGKPVTLSCSQTLNHNVMYWYQQKSSQAPKLLFHYYDKDFNNEADTPDNFQSRRPNTSFCFLDIRSPGLGDTAMYLCATSTGTSVSYEQYFGPGTRLTVT.

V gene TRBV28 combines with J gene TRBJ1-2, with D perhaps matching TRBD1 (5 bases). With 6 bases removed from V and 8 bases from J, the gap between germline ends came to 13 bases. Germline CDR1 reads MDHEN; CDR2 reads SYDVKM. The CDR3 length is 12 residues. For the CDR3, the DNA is TGTGCCAGCAGCTCCCAGGGTCAAGGCTACACCTTC. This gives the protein CASSSQGQGYTF.

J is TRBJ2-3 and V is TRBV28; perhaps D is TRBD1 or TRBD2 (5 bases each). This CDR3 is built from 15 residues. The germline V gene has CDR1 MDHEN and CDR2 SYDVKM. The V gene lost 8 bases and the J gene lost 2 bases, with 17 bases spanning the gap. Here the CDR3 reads CASESWDGNTDTQYF. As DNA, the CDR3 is TGTGCCAGCGAGTCTTGGGACGGGAACACAGATACGCAGTATTTT.

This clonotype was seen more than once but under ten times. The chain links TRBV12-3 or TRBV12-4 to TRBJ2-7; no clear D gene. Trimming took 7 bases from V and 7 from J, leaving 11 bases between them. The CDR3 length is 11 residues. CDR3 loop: CASTPEQEQYF. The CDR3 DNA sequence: TGTGCCAGCACCCCCGAGCAGGAGCAGTACTTC.

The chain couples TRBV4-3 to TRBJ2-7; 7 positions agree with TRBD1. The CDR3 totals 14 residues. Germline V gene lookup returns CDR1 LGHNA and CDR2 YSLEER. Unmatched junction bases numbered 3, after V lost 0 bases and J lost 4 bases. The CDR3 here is CASSQERGQYEQYF. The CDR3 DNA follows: TGCGCCAGCAGCCAAGAGAGGGGACAGTACGAGCAGTACTTC.

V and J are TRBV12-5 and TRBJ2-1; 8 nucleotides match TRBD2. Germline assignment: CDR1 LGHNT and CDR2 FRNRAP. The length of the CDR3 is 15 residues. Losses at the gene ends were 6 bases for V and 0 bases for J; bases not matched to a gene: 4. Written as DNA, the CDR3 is TGTGCTAGTGGACTAGCGGTAAGCTCCTACAATGAGCAGTTCTTC. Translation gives CASGLAVSSYNEQFF.

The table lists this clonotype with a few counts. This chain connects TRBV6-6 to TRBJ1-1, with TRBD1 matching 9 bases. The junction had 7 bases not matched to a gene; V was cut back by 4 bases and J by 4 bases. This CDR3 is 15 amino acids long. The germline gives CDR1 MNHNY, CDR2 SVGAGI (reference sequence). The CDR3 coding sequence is TGTGCCAGCAGTTTGGGACAGGGTTTCTCCACTGAAGCTTTCTTT. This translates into CASSLGQGFSTEAFF.

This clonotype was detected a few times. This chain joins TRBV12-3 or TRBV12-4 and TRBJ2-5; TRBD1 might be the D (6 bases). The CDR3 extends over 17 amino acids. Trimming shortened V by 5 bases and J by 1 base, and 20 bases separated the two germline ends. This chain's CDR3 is CASSAVQGSRFQETQYF. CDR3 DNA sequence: TGTGCCAGCAGTGCAGTACAGGGTTCGCGATTCCAAGAGACCCAGTACTTC.

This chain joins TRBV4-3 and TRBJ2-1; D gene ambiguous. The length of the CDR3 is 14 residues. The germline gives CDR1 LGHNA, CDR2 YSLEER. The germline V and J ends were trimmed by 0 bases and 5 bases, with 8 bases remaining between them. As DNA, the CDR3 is TGCGCCAGCAGCCAAGAGAGAGGACACAATGAGCAGTTCTTC. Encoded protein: CASSQERGHNEQFF.

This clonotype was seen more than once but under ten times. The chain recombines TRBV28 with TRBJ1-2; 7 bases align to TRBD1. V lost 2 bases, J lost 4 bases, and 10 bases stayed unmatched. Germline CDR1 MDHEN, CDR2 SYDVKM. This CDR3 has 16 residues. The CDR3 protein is CASSLVQGPRGYGYTF. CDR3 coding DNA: TGTGCCAGCAGTTTAGTACAGGGGCCGAGGGGCTATGGCTACACCTTC.

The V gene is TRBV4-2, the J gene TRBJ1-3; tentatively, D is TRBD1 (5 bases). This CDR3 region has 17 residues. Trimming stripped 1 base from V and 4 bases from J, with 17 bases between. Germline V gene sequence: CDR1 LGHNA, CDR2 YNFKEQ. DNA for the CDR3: TGTGCCAGCAGCCAAGGCCTTCGAGGGGCGCGCGGAAACACCATATATTTT. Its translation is CASSQGLRGARGNTIYF.

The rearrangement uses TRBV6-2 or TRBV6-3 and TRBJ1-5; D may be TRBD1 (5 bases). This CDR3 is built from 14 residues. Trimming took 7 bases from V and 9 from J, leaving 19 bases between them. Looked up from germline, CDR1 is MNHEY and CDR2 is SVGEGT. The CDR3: CASMQPGRWGPQHF. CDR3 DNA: TGTGCCAGCATGCAGCCGGGGCGATGGGGGCCCCAGCATTTT.

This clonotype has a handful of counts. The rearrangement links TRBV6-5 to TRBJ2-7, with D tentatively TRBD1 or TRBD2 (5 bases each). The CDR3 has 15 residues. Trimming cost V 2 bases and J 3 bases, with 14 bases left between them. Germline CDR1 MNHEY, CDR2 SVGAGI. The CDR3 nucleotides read TGTGCCAGCAGTTACCTGGATTCGAGGGGCTACGAGCAGTACTTC. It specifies CASSYLDSRGYEQYF.